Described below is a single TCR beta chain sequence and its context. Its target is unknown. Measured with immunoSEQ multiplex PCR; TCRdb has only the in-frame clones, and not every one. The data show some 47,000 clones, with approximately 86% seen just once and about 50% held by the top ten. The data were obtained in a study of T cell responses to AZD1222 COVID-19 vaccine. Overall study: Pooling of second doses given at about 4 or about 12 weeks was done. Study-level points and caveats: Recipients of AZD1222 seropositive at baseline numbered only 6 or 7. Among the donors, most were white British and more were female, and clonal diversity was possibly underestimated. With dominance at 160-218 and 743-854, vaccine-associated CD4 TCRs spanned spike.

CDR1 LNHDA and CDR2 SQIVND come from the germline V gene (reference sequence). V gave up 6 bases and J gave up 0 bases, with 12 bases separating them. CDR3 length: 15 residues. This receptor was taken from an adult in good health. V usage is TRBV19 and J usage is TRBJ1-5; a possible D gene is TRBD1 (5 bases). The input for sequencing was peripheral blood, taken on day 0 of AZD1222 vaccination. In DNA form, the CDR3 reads TGTGCCAGTAGCCCACAAAGGGGTAGCAATCAGCCCCAGCATTTT. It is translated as CASSPQRGSNQPQHF.